The rows below give T cell receptor beta chains drawn from one sample of a study of CD8+CD57+ T cells in acquired aplastic anemia. TCRdb passed the reads through MiXCR, listing each CDR3 protein once. The repertoire holds about 220,000 distinct CDR3 sequences, with 30% to 40% as singletons. Sequencing was done on a sample of sorted CD4+, CD8+, or CD8+CD57+ T cells (not recorded which) from PBMCs. The source of these receptors is a human donor in good health, serving as a control. Each CDR3 is given with its conserved first and last residue. The order of the fields is D gene, J gene, clone size, V gene, CDR3 DNA, CDR3 protein. D genes are given only for firm matches. A row's size may be missing; if present it is once, few, many or a size class.

TRBD1 TRBJ2-7 - TRBV7-3 TGTGCCAGCAGCTTAACCTTCCGGGACAGGGGGCGAGGAGGTCCCTACGAGCAGTACTTC CASSLTFRDRGRGGPYEQYF
TRBD1 TRBJ1-2 many TRBV2 TGTGCCAGCAGGGCGCTACAGGGGGTTGGTGATGGCTACACCTTC CASRALQGVGDGYTF
TRBD2 TRBJ2-5 few TRBV11-1 TGTGCCAGCAGCTTAGGGACCCTAGCGGGGGGCCCGGAGACCCAGTACTTC CASSLGTLAGGPETQYF
- TRBJ1-5 many TRBV6-4 TGTGCCAGCAGCCACCCGCCCAATAGCAATCAGCCCCAGCATTTT CASSHPPNSNQPQHF
TRBD1 TRBJ1-5 - TRBV2 TGTGCCAGCAGTGATACGGGACAGCTCGAGCAGCCCCAGCATTTT CASSDTGQLEQPQHF
TRBD2 TRBJ2-5 - TRBV2 TGTGCCAGCAGTCCTAGCGGGAGGACCATCCGGGAGACCCAGTACTTC CASSPSGRTIRETQYF
- TRBJ2-5 many TRBV10-3 TGTGCCATCAGTGACTCGTATGGGACTTCGGGGCCGCAAGAGACCCAGTACTTC CAISDSYGTSGPQETQYF
- TRBJ2-3 many TRBV19 TGTGCCAGTAGTAGCGGGACAGCTAGCACAGATACGCAGTATTTT CASSSGTASTDTQYF
- TRBJ2-5 once TRBV20-1 TGCAGTGCCAGTAATCCTCAAGAGACCCAGTACTTC CSASNPQETQYF
- TRBJ1-2 many TRBV2 TGTGCCAGCAGATTTGGGCAGGGCAACTATGGCTACACCTTC CASRFGQGNYGYTF
- TRBJ1-2 many TRBV20-1 TGCAGTGCCAAGGGACTCCGGGAAAACTATGGCTACACCTTC CSAKGLRENYGYTF
TRBD1 TRBJ2-7 once TRBV5-1 TGCGCCAGCAGCCTCCGGGACAGGGGTCCCCACGAGCAGTACTTC CASSLRDRGPHEQYF
- TRBJ1-5 many TRBV5-4 TGTGCCAGCAGCTTTATGGGTTCGGGTCAGCCCCAGCATTTT CASSFMGSGQPQHF
- TRBJ1-1 - TRBV6-1 TGTGCCAGCAGTGGAGGACAGCCAGTGAACACTGAAGCTTTCTTT CASSGGQPVNTEAFF
TRBD2 TRBJ2-1 many TRBV20-1 TGCAGTGCTACCAAAGCGGGAGGGACGATTTACAATGAGCAGTTCTTC CSATKAGGTIYNEQFF
- TRBJ2-7 many TRBV7-8 TGTGCCAGCAGCCTAAATTTCGGGACCAACTCCTACGAGCAGTACTTC CASSLNFGTNSYEQYF
TRBD1 TRBJ1-6 - TRBV6-1 TGTGCCAGCAGTACAGGGGGCTATAATTCACCCCTCCACTTT CASSTGGYNSPLHF
TRBD1 TRBJ1-5 many TRBV2 TGTGCCAGCAGCGGGACAGGGGGACATGGTCAGCCCCAGCATTTT CASSGTGGHGQPQHF
- TRBJ1-3 many TRBV19 TGTGCCAGTACTAAACCCGGGGCGGGTGGAAACACCATATATTTT CASTKPGAGGNTIYF
TRBD2 TRBJ2-2 few TRBV7-3 TGTGCCAGCAGCCCGGGACTAGCCTATGGGGAGCTGTTTTTT CASSPGLAYGELFF
TRBD1 TRBJ1-1 - TRBV6-5 TGTGCCAGCAGTTACTCCGGGACAGGGCCCAACACTGAAGCTTTCTTT CASSYSGTGPNTEAFF
TRBD2 TRBJ2-5 - TRBV29-1 TGCAGCACCAGCGGGGGGGCAGAGACCCAGTACTTC CSTSGGAETQYF
TRBD2 TRBJ2-1 - TRBV29-1 TGCAGCGTTGAAGATCGACTAGCGGGAGGAGATGAGCGGTTCTTC CSVEDRLAGGDERFF
- TRBJ2-3 - TRBV11-1 TGTGCCAGCAGCTTAGCGCTGGGGGGCACAGATACGCGGTATTTT CASSLALGGTDTRYF
- TRBJ2-2 many TRBV10-2 TGCGCCAGCCGGCGGGCCACGAACACCGGGGAGCTGTTTTTT CASRRATNTGELFF
- TRBJ1-2 many TRBV9 TGTGCCAGCAGGGGAAGGGCCGCCTTAGGGAACTATGGCTACACCTTC CASRGRAALGNYGYTF
- TRBJ1-5 - TRBV4-2 TGTGCCAGCAGAGAGGACCGTTGGGTTTTTAGCAATCAGCCCCAGCATTTT CASREDRWVFSNQPQHF
- TRBJ1-1 many TRBV20-1 TGCAGTGCTAGGAGAGTCCCGAGCGAAGCTTTCTTT CSARRVPSEAFF
TRBD1 TRBJ1-1 - TRBV4-1 TGCGCCAGCAGCCAGATAAACAGGGGCCCTGAAGCTTTCTTT CASSQINRGPEAFF
- TRBJ2-7 - TRBV18 TGTGCCAGCAGCCAATCGGACAAGCACGAGCAGTACTTC CASSQSDKHEQYF
TRBD1 TRBJ1-1 once TRBV5-4 TGTGCCAGCAGTCCCGGGACAGGGAGCACTGAAGCTTTCTTT CASSPGTGSTEAFF
- TRBJ2-3 many TRBV7-3 TGTGCCAGCAGCGGGGGCAGCACAGATACGCAGTATTTT CASSGGSTDTQYF